The clone carrying this T cell receptor (beta chain) appeared many times. Its antigen remains unidentified. It was RNA transcripts that yielded the amplified TCR beta CDR3 regions. First-round RT-PCR of the TCR CDR3 relied on the HTBI primer set. TCRdb fed the multiplex PCR reads into MiXCR, producing one record per CDR3 protein. The sample has hundreds of thousands of distinct CDR3 sequences, 14% to 15% seen once. This entry is derived from a study of T cells in Graves' hyperthyroidism and ophthalmopathy. Findings and limits, study-wide: Median prediction lead before ophthalmopathy onset was 5 to 7.5 months with the model.

CDR3 size: 15 residues. Germline lookup yields CDR1 DFQATT and CDR2 SNEGSKA (reference sequence). V was shortened by 3 bases and J by 4 bases, with 17 bases between the two germline ends. The V call is TRBV20-1, the J call TRBJ2-3; D possibly corresponds to TRBD2 (6 bases). The receptor comes from a man younger than 35 with Graves' ophthalmopathy. The material sequenced was blood. DNA of the CDR3: TGCAGTGCTAGCCCGAATAGCGGAAGGTCAGATACGCAGTATTTT. It translates to CSASPNSGRSDTQYF.